The sequence of this T cell receptor beta chain was determined in a study of T cells expressing NK-cell markers. Concerning this clonotype itself: What it recognizes is unknown.

Reanalyzing the 5' RACE reads, TCRdb keeps one entry per CDR3 protein, without DNA. The sample table includes 350,000 to 500,000 distinct CDR3 sequences. Overall study results and limits: The same clonotypes also predominated in the CD3+CD56-NKG2C+ fraction of a few donors.

The CDR3 is made up of 15 amino acids. The sequenced material came from blood T cells: a sorted CD56 or NKG2C T cell subset, CD4+ or CD8+ T cells, or bulk PBMC T cells (not recorded which). The chain is built from TRBV12-3 or TRBV12-4 and TRBJ1-1. The origin of this receptor is a woman aged 18-69 years in good health. The chain's CDR3 is CASSSWWDSGTEAFF.